Shown below are 17 T cell receptor beta chains from a single sample sequenced in a study of cytomegalovirus exposure and HLA in healthy donors. Vbeta (60) and Jbeta (13) primers were used in the PCR. Profiled with immunoSEQ multiplex PCR; TCRdb holds only in-frame clones, not every one. The sample lists some 120,000 clones; 84% were seen once. The source material was PBMCs. The origin of the receptors is a woman aged 18 to 35 in good health and CMV-seropositive.

J is TRBJ1-2 and V is TRBV7-9; D remains unclear. The CDR3 is made up of 12 amino acids. The germline V and J ends were trimmed by 1 base and 10 bases, with 10 bases remaining between them. The V gene's germline CDR1 is SEHNR and CDR2 FQNEAQ (reference sequence). The CDR3 reads CASSLEVAPYTF. The CDR3 nucleotides read TGTGCCAGCAGCTTAGAGGTAGCCCCCTACACCTTC. Variable domain in full (rest from reference TRBV7-9 and TRBJ1-2): DTGVSQNPRHKITKRGQNVTFRCDPISEHNRLYWYRQTLGQGPEFLTYFQNEAQLEKSRLLSDRFSAERPKGSFSTLEIQRTEQGDSAMYLCASSLEVAPYTFGSGTRLTVV.

V is TRBV2 and J is TRBJ1-2; D is possibly TRBD1 (6 bases). In germline, CDR1 is SNHLY, CDR2 FYNNEI. The CDR3 sequence is 13 residues long. Deletions cut 6 bases from V and 7 bases from J, with 15 bases between. In DNA form, the CDR3 reads TGTGCCAGCAGAGGCGACAGGAAGGGTGGCTACACCTTC. Its translation is CASRGDRKGGYTF.

CDR3 in amino acids: CASSAGPAGEQYF. The CDR3 region has the DNA TGTGCCAGCAGCGCCGGGCCAGCGGGAGAGCAGTACTTC. The chain employs TRBV7-6 and TRBJ2-7; 7 bases are shared with TRBD2. The germline V gene has CDR1 SGHVS and CDR2 FNYEAQ. J gave up 7 bases and V 5 bases, and 8 bases lay outside the gene matches. The CDR3 contains 13 residues.

V usage is TRBV7-9 and J usage is TRBJ1-1; TRBD1 agrees at 9 bases. The CDR3 runs 15 residues. Germline CDR1 is SEHNR and CDR2 is FQNEAQ (reference sequence). V trimming: 4 bases; J trimming: 5 bases; junction bases outside the gene matches: 8. CDR3 region: CASSSAGTGRTEAFF. As DNA, the CDR3 is TGTGCCAGCAGCTCGGCCGGGACAGGGAGGACTGAAGCTTTCTTT.

The genes are TRBV29-1 and TRBJ2-2; 8 bases line up with TRBD1. In germline, CDR1 is SQVTM, CDR2 ANQGSEA. The CDR3 is made up of 14 amino acids. V gave up 6 bases and J gave up 0 bases; unmatched junction bases: 3. CDR3 DNA: TGCAGCGTCGACAGGGGACCGAACACCGGGGAGCTGTTTTTT. Its protein product is CSVDRGPNTGELFF.

The DNA of the CDR3 is TGTGCCAGCACCCCCGGGACAGGGCCCTACAATGAGCAGTTCTTC. This encodes CASTPGTGPYNEQFF. The chain couples TRBV9 to TRBJ2-1, with TRBD1 matching over 9 bases. The CDR3 contains 15 residues. V lost 6 bases and J lost 2; bases outside the gene matches: 6. CDR1 is SGDLS and CDR2 is YYNGEE in the germline V gene.

This chain connects TRBV18 to TRBJ1-2; D is ambiguous. Trimming pared 6 bases from V and 6 bases from J, leaving 17 bases between. This CDR3 is 14 amino acids long. CDR1 and CDR2 from the germline V gene are KGHSH and LQKENI. This chain's CDR3 is CASSLVGREDGYTF. CDR3 sequence (DNA): TGTGCCAGCTCTCTCGTCGGGAGGGAGGATGGCTACACCTTC.

The J gene is TRBJ1-3, the V gene TRBV9, with D possibly matching TRBD1 (6 bases). V dropped 3 bases and J dropped 0 bases, with 19 bases sitting between them. The germline gives CDR1 SGDLS, CDR2 YYNGEE. CDR3 size: 18 residues. The CDR3 region is CASSDPLQGDYSGNTIYF. Here the CDR3 DNA reads TGTGCCAGCAGCGACCCCCTACAGGGTGACTACTCTGGAAACACCATATATTTT.

The rearrangement links TRBV29-1 to TRBJ2-7; 9 bases are shared with TRBD2. This CDR3 region has 14 residues. V trimming: 5 bases; J trimming: 0 bases; junction bases outside the gene matches: 5. CDR1 is SQVTM and CDR2 is ANQGSEA in the germline V gene. As DNA, the CDR3 is TGCAGCGTTATGGGAGCGGGGGGCTCCTACGAGCAGTACTTC. It translates to CSVMGAGGSYEQYF.

This sequence joins TRBV6-5 and TRBJ1-5; a weak D match, TRBD1 (5 bases). This CDR3 is built from 15 residues. Between the trimmed V and J ends, which lost 6 bases and 0 bases, there was a span of 12 bases. Germline CDR1 and CDR2: MNHEY and SVGAGI. CDR3: CASSLNRFSNQPQHF. DNA for the CDR3: TGTGCCAGCAGCTTGAACAGGTTTAGCAATCAGCCCCAGCATTTT.

The sample holds one count of this clone. The sample holds other DNA sequences that translate to the same CDR3. This sequence joins TRBV5-1 and TRBJ2-3, with TRBD2 matching over 13 bases. CDR1 and CDR2 from the germline V gene are SGHRS and YFSETQ. The trim removed 4 bases at V and 3 bases at J, leaving 2 bases unmatched. The CDR3 spans 15 residues. The DNA of the CDR3 is TGCGCCAGCAGCCCACTAGCGGGGGGGACAGATACGCAGTATTTT. It is translated as CASSPLAGGTDTQYF.

The CDR3 is CASSQGGQGTNQPQHF. CDR3 DNA: TGCGCCAGCAGCCAAGGGGGGCAGGGCACCAATCAGCCCCAGCATTTT. The V gene is TRBV4-1, the J gene TRBJ1-5; the D gene is possibly TRBD1 (6 bases). The V end lost 1 base, the J end lost 3 bases, and 13 bases lay between the germline ends. Germline-derived CDR1 and CDR2 are MGHRA and YSYEKL. The CDR3 length is 16 residues.

The count of this clone is one. The chain links TRBV27 to TRBJ2-3; 7 bases agree with TRBD1. CDR1 is MNHEY and CDR2 is SMNVEV in the germline V gene (reference sequence). This CDR3 has 15 residues. V shed 4 bases and J 3 bases; nucleotides not matched to a gene: 7. The CDR3, as DNA: TGTGCCAGCAGTTGGGCACAGGGGTGGACAGATACGCAGTATTTT. This translates into CASSWAQGWTDTQYF.

This chain connects TRBV7-9 to TRBJ1-1, with TRBD1 as a possible D gene (5 bases). The CDR3 spans 14 residues. The germline V gene encodes CDR1 SEHNR and CDR2 FQNEAQ (reference sequence). V was trimmed by 5 bases and J by 0 bases, leaving 10 bases between them. CDR3 in amino acids: CASSLQGVNTEAFF. The CDR3, as DNA: TGTGCCAGCAGCCTCCAGGGCGTGAACACTGAAGCTTTCTTT.

The chain combines TRBV27 with TRBJ2-1, with TRBD1 identical over 9 bases. CDR3 length equals 14 residues. Germline V lookup: CDR1 MNHEY, CDR2 SMNVEV (reference sequence). V shed 6 bases and J 5 bases; nucleotides not matched to a gene: 5. The CDR3 protein is CASRTGTGNNEQFF. The DNA of the CDR3 is TGTGCCAGCAGGACCGGGACAGGGAACAATGAGCAGTTCTTC.

This chain connects TRBV7-2 to TRBJ2-1, with 12 nucleotides matching TRBD2. Trimming removed 6 bases from V and 6 bases from J; junction bases left unmatched: 12. Germline lookup yields CDR1 SGHTA and CDR2 FQGNSA. The CDR3 covers 17 residues. The CDR3 DNA reads TGTGCCAGCAGTCTGAGACTAGCGGGGGCTCGTTTCAATGAGCAGTTCTTC. Amino acids: CASSLRLAGARFNEQFF.

The chain has TRBV28 and TRBJ2-5; TRBD2 matches at 7 bases. Germline loops: CDR1 MDHEN, CDR2 SYDVKM. This CDR3 has 13 residues. V dropped 3 bases and J dropped 11; count of bases not matched to a gene: 9. The CDR3 reads CASSLKQEGLQYF. The CDR3 DNA reads TGTGCCAGCAGTTTGAAGCAGGAGGGACTACAGTACTTC.